This T cell receptor beta chain was identified during a study of T cells in localized non-small cell lung cancer. General study results and limits: Density of T cells in blood, when higher, went with longer overall survival.

The CDR3 consists of 16 residues. Trimming removed 1 base at V and 2 bases at J, with 16 bases between. Germline CDR1 SGHRS, CDR2 YFSETQ. The protocol was immunoSEQ multiplex PCR, while the TCRdb copy is restricted to in-frame clones and leaves out a portion. The sample holds roughly 39,000 clones; around 79% are singletons and the top ten take 30% to 35%. As regards this clone: Its antigen is not known.

The sequence derives from a woman aged 35 to 70 with stage II squamous cell lung carcinoma. The J gene is TRBJ2-7, the V gene TRBV5-1; D might be TRBD1 or TRBD2, each matching 5 bases. The material sequenced was PBMCs, taken before any cancer treatment. The CDR3 nucleotides are TGCGCCAGCAGCTTGATGGGGCGCCCCGGGGCCTACGAGCAGTACTTC. Translated, it gives CASSLMGRPGAYEQYF.